Here is one TCR beta chain with its context. As originally analysed: It was from reference gene primer amplification that nucleated cell counts were estimated. Some clones are missing from TCRdb's copy, which holds only in-frame ones; the method was immunoSEQ multiplex PCR. That table is the source of V, J and clone size, and D and trimming were worked out from the DNA. The data show fewer than 150,000 clones, about 85% seen once. This record belongs to a study of blood T cell repertoires in COVID-19. With 0 bases removed from V and 2 bases from J, the gap between germline ends came to 10 bases. Germline V lookup: CDR1 MGHRA, CDR2 YSYEKL. This CDR3 is 15 amino acids long.

The chain is built from TRBV4-1 and TRBJ1-1; D perhaps matches TRBD1 (5 bases). The TCR was taken from a human donor in a cohort sampled during active COVID-19. The specimen sequenced was peripheral blood. The DNA of the CDR3 is TGCGCCAGCAGCCAAGACCAGGGAACAAACACTGAAGCTTTCTTT. Protein: CASSQDQGTNTEAFF.